This T cell receptor (beta chain) was found in a study of CD8+ T cells in alopecia areata. About the research overall: Twice daily, treated patients received 5 to 10 mg of oral tofacitinib. Using the percentage of affected scalp area, treated patients' severity was scored.

Treatment: oral pan-JAK inhibitor, 5-10 mg twice daily. Findings and caveats of the study: Normal scalp had lower clonality than lesional scalp, with alopecia totalis/universalis lesions showing this most strongly. Persistence during tofacitinib was seen for many expanded lesional clones in scalp and blood.

There are 12 residues in the CDR3. Germline loops: CDR1 SGHAT, CDR2 FQDESV (reference sequence). Trimming pared 8 bases from V and 0 bases from J, leaving 8 bases between. As for this clone: Its antigen is as yet unknown.

It was cDNA, reverse transcribed from extracted RNA, that served as the sequencing template. Profiled with immunoSEQ multiplex PCR; TCRdb holds only in-frame clones, not every one. The data show around 160,000 clones, approximately 62% seen once. This chain links TRBV11-1 with TRBJ2-7; no clear D. The source material was CD4+ T cells sorted from blood, sampled at week 24, from a patient treated with tofacitinib. This TCR was recovered from a human donor with alopecia areata. CDR3 DNA: TGTGCCAGCGCACCACCCTCCTACGAGCAGTACTTC. It translates to CASAPPSYEQYF.